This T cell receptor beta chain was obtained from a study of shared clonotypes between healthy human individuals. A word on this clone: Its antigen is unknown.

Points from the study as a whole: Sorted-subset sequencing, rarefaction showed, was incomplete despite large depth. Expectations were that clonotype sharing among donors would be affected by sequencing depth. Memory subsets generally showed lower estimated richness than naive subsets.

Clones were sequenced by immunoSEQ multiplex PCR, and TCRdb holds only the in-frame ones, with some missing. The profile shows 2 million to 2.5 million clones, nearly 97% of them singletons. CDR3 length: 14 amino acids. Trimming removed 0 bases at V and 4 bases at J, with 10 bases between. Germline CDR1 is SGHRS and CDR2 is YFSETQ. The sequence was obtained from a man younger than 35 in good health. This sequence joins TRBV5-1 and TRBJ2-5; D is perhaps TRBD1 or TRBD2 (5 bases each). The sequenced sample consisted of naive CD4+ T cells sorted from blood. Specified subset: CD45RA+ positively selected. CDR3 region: CASSLDVGTETQYF. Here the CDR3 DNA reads TGCGCCAGCAGCTTGGACGTAGGGACAGAGACCCAGTACTTC.